The rows below give T cell receptor beta chains drawn from one sample of a study of CD8 T cells in ankylosing spondylitis. TCRdb reprocessed the 5' RACE reads with MiXCR, giving one entry per CDR3 protein. The table records more than 300,000 distinct CDR3 sequences, around 8% of them present only once. Sequencing was done on a sample of blood, either unsorted or a sorted T cell fraction (not recorded which). Receptor source: a male donor with ankylosing spondylitis. Both conserved end residues are part of each CDR3. The order of the fields is V gene, J gene, D gene, clone size, CDR3 protein, CDR3 DNA. D genes are given only for firm matches. Expanded clones are given a class, and other clones once, few, many or no size at all.

V gene: TRBV20-1
J gene: TRBJ2-7
D gene: .
clone size: few
CDR3 protein: CSARSPGGFEQYF
CDR3 DNA: TGCAGTGCTAGGTCTCCCGGTGGGTTCGAGCAGTACTTC

V gene: TRBV10-3
J gene: TRBJ2-7
D gene: .
clone size: .
CDR3 protein: CAISLRGYEQYF
CDR3 DNA: TGTGCCATCAGCTTAAGGGGGTACGAGCAGTACTTC

V gene: TRBV7-9
J gene: TRBJ1-1
D gene: .
clone size: .
CDR3 protein: CASSLDRTPFF
CDR3 DNA: TGTGCCAGCAGCTTAGATCGGACGCCTTTCTTT

V gene: TRBV3-1
J gene: TRBJ1-2
D gene: .
clone size: .
CDR3 protein: CASSRDLVGYGYTF
CDR3 DNA: TGTGCCAGCAGCCGCGATCTCGTGGGCTATGGCTACACCTTC

V gene: TRBV12-3/TRBV12-4
J gene: TRBJ2-3
D gene: TRBD2
clone size: .
CDR3 protein: CASSLSSGRGTDTQYF
CDR3 DNA: TGTGCCAGCAGTTTATCTAGCGGGAGAGGCACAGATACGCAGTATTTT

V gene: TRBV6-1
J gene: TRBJ2-7
D gene: .
clone size: .
CDR3 protein: CASRKTTTYEQYF
CDR3 DNA: TGTGCCAGCAGAAAGACCACCACCTACGAGCAGTACTTC

V gene: TRBV7-8
J gene: TRBJ1-5
D gene: TRBD1
clone size: few
CDR3 protein: CASSLVQGAIQPQHF
CDR3 DNA: TGTGCCAGCAGCTTAGTACAGGGGGCGATTCAGCCCCAGCATTTT

V gene: TRBV5-1
J gene: TRBJ2-2
D gene: TRBD1
clone size: few
CDR3 protein: CASSLGAGGNTGELFF
CDR3 DNA: TGCGCCAGCAGCTTGGGAGCAGGGGGCAACACCGGGGAGCTGTTTTTT

V gene: TRBV28
J gene: TRBJ1-5
D gene: .
clone size: .
CDR3 protein: CASREQGNQPQHF
CDR3 DNA: TGTGCCAGCAGAGAACAGGGAAATCAGCCCCAGCATTTT

V gene: TRBV7-8
J gene: TRBJ2-1
D gene: .
clone size: .
CDR3 protein: CASSSSPGASYNEQFF
CDR3 DNA: TGTGCCAGCAGCTCAAGCCCTGGCGCCTCCTACAATGAGCAGTTCTTC

V gene: TRBV20-1
J gene: TRBJ1-5
D gene: .
clone size: .
CDR3 protein: CSATRDASRSQPQHF
CDR3 DNA: TGCAGTGCTACTCGAGATGCGTCGCGCAGCCAGCCCCAGCATTTT

V gene: TRBV6-2/TRBV6-3
J gene: TRBJ2-2
D gene: .
clone size: .
CDR3 protein: CASSYPPGHPNTGELFF
CDR3 DNA: TGTGCCAGCAGTTACCCACCGGGACACCCGAACACCGGGGAGCTGTTTTTT

V gene: TRBV9
J gene: TRBJ2-7
D gene: .
clone size: many
CDR3 protein: CASSVDTASYEQYF
CDR3 DNA: TGTGCCAGCAGCGTAGACACGGCCTCCTACGAGCAGTACTTC

V gene: TRBV28
J gene: TRBJ2-5
D gene: .
clone size: .
CDR3 protein: CASQQGGRETQYF
CDR3 DNA: TGTGCCAGTCAACAGGGAGGACGAGAGACCCAGTACTTC

V gene: TRBV7-9
J gene: TRBJ2-7
D gene: TRBD1
clone size: many
CDR3 protein: CASSPRTGVYEQYF
CDR3 DNA: TGTGCCAGCAGCCCCAGGACAGGGGTGTACGAGCAGTACTTC

V gene: TRBV18
J gene: TRBJ2-7
D gene: .
clone size: many
CDR3 protein: CASSPLQGGVQYEQYF
CDR3 DNA: TGTGCCAGCTCACCGTTGCAGGGAGGTGTACAATACGAGCAGTACTTC